This T cell receptor (beta chain) was identified during a study of T cells after yellow fever vaccination. The CDR3 spans 15 residues. J gave up 4 bases and V 1 base, and 3 bases lay outside the gene matches. Looked up from germline, CDR1 is SGHTA and CDR2 is FQGNSA. Study-wide results and caveats: Subsequent booster samples again held most clones from primary vaccination (around 96% CD4, approximately 85% CD8).

TCRdb called the 5' RACE reads again in MiXCR, with one record for every CDR3 protein. Of 150,000 to 200,000 distinct CDR3 sequences listed, under 7.5% are singletons. With respect to this clonotype: Its antigen is not known.

The chain is built from TRBV7-2 and TRBJ2-1; 8 bases fit TRBD1. This specimen was CD4+ T cells sorted from PBMCs, taken less than 6 days after the first yellow fever vaccination. The sequence was obtained from a man younger than 30 who received the YFV17D yellow fever vaccine. The CDR3: CASSLGTGMYNEQFF. As DNA, the CDR3 is TGTGCCAGCAGCTTAGGGACAGGGATGTACAATGAGCAGTTCTTC.